These T cell receptor beta chains were read from a single sample in a study of blood T cell repertoires in COVID-19. Some clones are missing from TCRdb's copy, which holds only in-frame ones; the method was immunoSEQ multiplex PCR. Of about 270,000 clones detected, about 85% appear once; the ten largest clones hold around 3%. Sequencing was done on a sample of PBMCs or T cells enriched from blood (not recorded which). These receptors were taken from a woman aged 45-60 years who had recovered from COVID-19. Both conserved end residues are part of each CDR3. A D gene is named only where the DNA matches it firmly. For some rows the clone size is stated as once, few or many, or as a class when expanded; others skip it.

TRBJ2-7	TRBV5-6	-	18	TRBD2	CASSLAGTRVWSSYEQYF	TGTGCCAGCAGCTTGGCCGGGACTAGAGTGTGGAGCTCCTACGAGCAGTACTTC
TRBJ2-1	TRBV11-1	-	18	-	CASSLALNYKGSAAPQFF	TGTGCCAGCAGCTTAGCGCTAAATTACAAGGGGTCGGCGGCCCCGCAGTTCTTC
TRBJ2-7	TRBV28	-	12	-	CASSLRGYEQYF	TGTGCCAGCAGTTTGCGGGGCTACGAGCAGTACTTC
TRBJ2-7	TRBV4-3	-	16	-	CASSQDHNLARAEQYF	TGCGCCAGCAGCCAAGACCACAACTTGGCCAGGGCCGAGCAGTACTTC
TRBJ2-1	TRBV5-6	once	14	TRBD1	CASSRTGRYNEQFF	TGTGCCAGCAGCAGGACAGGGAGGTACAATGAGCAGTTCTTC
TRBJ1-1	TRBV20-1	few	9	-	CSARDMAFF	TGCAGTGCTAGAGATATGGCTTTCTTT
TRBJ1-5	TRBV24-1	-	14	-	CATSVGGYNQPQHF	TGTGCCACCAGTGTTGGAGGATACAATCAGCCCCAGCATTTT
TRBJ2-1	TRBV7-6	once	17	-	CASSSSGGNPGNNEQFF	TGTGCCAGCAGCTCCAGCGGCGGGAACCCAGGGAACAATGAGCAGTTCTTC
TRBJ2-3	TRBV5-8	-	14	-	CASSLDGSTDTQYF	TGTGCCAGCAGCTTGGACGGGAGCACAGATACGCAGTATTTT
TRBJ2-7	TRBV7-2	-	15	-	CASTIAKERFYEQYF	TGTGCCAGCACGATAGCGAAGGAGAGATTCTACGAGCAGTACTTC
TRBJ2-7	TRBV4-3	-	15	-	CASSLLWQVSYEQYF	TGCGCCAGCAGCCTCCTTTGGCAGGTATCCTACGAGCAGTACTTC
TRBJ1-3	TRBV5-1	-	14	-	CASKSEGPGNTIYF	TGCGCCAGCAAATCCGAGGGTCCTGGAAACACCATATATTTT
TRBJ2-3	TRBV5-6	-	15	-	CASSLERTPYGTQYF	TGTGCCAGCAGCTTGGAAAGGACTCCGTATGGTACGCAGTATTTT
TRBJ1-1	TRBV21-1	-	12	-	CASSLTGSSAFF	TGTGCCAGCAGCCTGACGGGTAGTTCCGCTTTCTTT
TRBJ1-2	TRBV2	-	12	-	CATRPGNYGYTF	TGTGCCACCCGCCCGGGTAACTATGGCTACACCTTC
TRBJ1-2	TRBV6-5	-	13	TRBD1	CASSQQGARGYTF	TGTGCCAGCAGTCAACAGGGGGCACGGGGCTACACCTTC
TRBJ1-2	TRBV19	-	13	TRBD1	CASSSRDRDGYTF	TGTGCCAGTAGTAGCCGGGACAGGGATGGCTACACCTTC
TRBJ1-3	TRBV25-1	once	15	TRBD1	CASTDRGHGGNTIYF	TGTGCCAGCACCGACAGGGGGCATGGAGGAAACACCATATATTTT
TRBJ1-3	TRBV7-9	-	15	-	CASSLRRSSGNTIYF	TGTGCCAGCAGCTTGAGGCGTTCCTCTGGAAACACCATATATTTT
TRBJ1-2	TRBV5-1	once	15	TRBD1	CASSWTGGVNYGYTF	TGCGCCAGCAGCTGGACAGGGGGCGTAAACTATGGCTACACCTTC
TRBJ1-1	TRBV7-9	-	14	-	CASSLQGGGTEAFF	TGTGCCAGCAGCCTACAGGGCGGAGGCACTGAAGCTTTCTTT
TRBJ1-5	TRBV30	-	13	-	CAWSGQSNQPQHF	TGTGCCTGGAGTGGACAGAGCAATCAGCCCCAGCATTTT
TRBJ1-1	TRBV7-2	few	13	-	CASSLHRNTEAFF	TGTGCCAGCAGCTTGCACAGAAACACTGAAGCTTTCTTT
TRBJ2-2	TRBV28	-	16	TRBD1	CASSPQDRGRTGELFF	TGTGCCAGCAGTCCGCAGGACAGGGGGCGGACCGGGGAGCTGTTTTTT
TRBJ1-2	TRBV4-1	few	18	-	CASSQPTGTTYTNYGYTF	TGCGCCAGCAGCCAACCGACGGGAACCACATACACTAACTATGGCTACACCTTC
TRBJ1-5	TRBV19	once	15	TRBD1	CASSRDSSLLQPQHF	TGTGCCAGTAGTAGGGACAGTTCCTTGTTACAGCCCCAGCATTTT
TRBJ1-2	TRBV5-5	-	15	-	CASSERPGGNYGYTF	TGTGCCAGCAGCGAACGCCCGGGGGGGAACTATGGCTACACCTTC
TRBJ2-1	TRBV7-3	-	15	TRBD2	CASSSGLAAYNEQFF	TGTGCCAGCAGCTCCGGACTAGCGGCTTACAATGAGCAGTTCTTC
TRBJ2-2	TRBV11-3	-	15	TRBD1	CASSSTGELPGELFF	TGTGCCAGCAGCTCTACAGGGGAATTGCCCGGGGAGCTGTTTTTT
TRBJ1-2	TRBV7-2	-	15	-	CASSLQTGIKGGYTF	TGTGCCAGCAGCTTACAAACAGGGATAAAGGGGGGCTACACCTTC
TRBJ2-7	TRBV27	-	19	TRBD2	CASSFRGARLAPSSYEQYF	TGTGCCAGCAGTTTTCGAGGGGCGCGACTAGCTCCCAGCTCCTACGAGCAGTACTTC
TRBJ2-2	TRBV19	-	16	-	CASSSGWLAPTGELFF	TGTGCCAGTAGTTCGGGATGGCTAGCGCCCACCGGGGAGCTGTTTTTT
TRBJ2-5	TRBV5-6	-	18	TRBD2	CASSPIAGVEYLQETQYF	TGTGCCAGCAGCCCAATAGCGGGAGTGGAGTACCTCCAAGAGACCCAGTACTTC
TRBJ1-1	TRBV28	-	13	-	CASARPGWGEAFF	TGTGCCAGTGCGAGGCCGGGGTGGGGTGAAGCTTTCTTT
TRBJ2-1	TRBV7-2	-	19	TRBD2	CASSPRASGGGSSYNEQFF	TGTGCCAGCAGCCCCCGGGCTAGCGGGGGGGGGAGCTCCTACAATGAGCAGTTCTTC
TRBJ1-2	TRBV27	-	13	-	CASSFRTADGYTF	TGTGCCAGCAGTTTTCGGACAGCAGATGGCTACACCTTC
TRBJ2-5	TRBV28	once	15	TRBD2	CASSSATAGPIDQYF	TGTGCCAGCAGTTCGGCAACAGCGGGGCCGATCGACCAGTACTTC
TRBJ1-1	TRBV6-2/TRBV6-3	-	13	-	CASSSYVNTEAFF	TGTGCCAGCAGCTCCTACGTTAACACTGAAGCTTTCTTT
TRBJ1-1	TRBV28	-	13	-	CASERVFGTEAFF	TGTGCCAGCGAGCGGGTATTTGGCACTGAAGCTTTCTTT
TRBJ2-2	TRBV5-1	-	15	TRBD2	CASSLEGGSPGELFF	TGCGCCAGCAGCTTGGAAGGCGGGAGCCCCGGGGAGCTGTTTTTT
TRBJ1-5	TRBV7-6	-	15	-	CASSLGGFSNQPQHF	TGTGCCAGCAGCTTAGGCGGATTTAGCAATCAGCCCCAGCATTTT
TRBJ1-2	TRBV18	-	14	-	CASSLTFAERGYTF	TGTGCCAGCTCACTCACCTTCGCCGAGCGGGGCTACACCTTC
TRBJ2-3	TRBV7-2	-	15	-	CASSFPGLGTDTQYF	TGTGCCAGCAGCTTCCCGGGACTCGGCACAGATACGCAGTATTTT
TRBJ1-6	TRBV18	-	15	TRBD1	CASSPEGQGRSPLHF	TGTGCCAGCTCACCAGAGGGACAGGGGCGCTCACCCCTCCACTTT
TRBJ2-1	TRBV19	-	16	TRBD2	CASTSGRGLSYNEQFF	TGTGCCAGTACTAGCGGGAGGGGTCTCTCCTACAATGAGCAGTTCTTC
TRBJ2-3	TRBV10-1	-	15	TRBD1	CASTDRGGGTDTQYF	TGCGCCAGCACGGACAGGGGAGGGGGCACAGATACGCAGTATTTT
TRBJ2-1	TRBV19	-	16	TRBD2	CASSIGTSGSLNEQFF	TGTGCCAGTAGTATCGGGACTAGCGGGAGCCTCAATGAGCAGTTCTTC
TRBJ1-5	TRBV27	-	15	TRBD1	CASSYRGNSNQPQHF	TGTGCCAGCAGCTACAGGGGAAATAGCAATCAGCCCCAGCATTTT
TRBJ1-2	TRBV6-2/TRBV6-3	-	14	-	CASSYSDRNYGYTF	TGTGCCAGCAGTTATTCGGACAGAAACTATGGCTACACCTTC
TRBJ2-1	TRBV24-1	-	14	-	CATSVPSADNEQFF	TGTGCCACCAGTGTGCCTAGCGCCGACAATGAGCAGTTCTTC
TRBJ1-1	TRBV28	-	14	-	CASSLSGVSPEAFF	TGTGCCAGCAGTCTCTCAGGGGTTTCGCCTGAAGCTTTCTTT
TRBJ2-7	TRBV7-2	once	15	-	CASSTTGTNNYEQYF	TGTGCCAGCAGCACAACCGGGACAAACAACTACGAGCAGTACTTC